The TCR beta chain described here comes from a study of T cell responses to AZD1222 COVID-19 vaccine. TCRdb keeps only in-frame clones here, not all; method: immunoSEQ multiplex PCR. The sample shows 180,000 or so clones, around 90% of them seen only once. Germline V lookup: CDR1 MNHEY, CDR2 SVGAGI. The CDR3 runs 12 residues. Trimming left V 4 bases short and J 7 bases short, with 10 bases between. Study conclusions and caveats: Unmutated variant regions reportedly attract nearly half of all spike-specific TCRs. The donor group comprised mostly white British people and more females; the analysis possibly underestimated clonal diversity. Baseline seropositivity characterized only six AZD1222 recipients.

Comments on this clone: Its target is not known.

The V call is TRBV6-5, the J call TRBJ1-2; D remains unclear. This TCR was sampled from an adult who received the AZD1222 COVID-19 vaccine. The sample here was peripheral blood, taken 28 days after the second AZD1222 dose. CDR3 in DNA: TGTGCCAGCAGTTCCATCTCGAGTGGCTACACCTTC. The encoded protein is CASSSISSGYTF.